Listed here are 3 T cell receptor beta chains from one sample, sequenced in a study of blood T cell repertoires in COVID-19. TCRdb keeps only in-frame clones here, not all; method: immunoSEQ multiplex PCR. The table shows 300,000 or so clones, with 90% occurring only once. Sequenced sample: peripheral blood. Receptors were obtained from a woman in her twenties or thirties with COVID-19, enrolled during active disease.

The rearrangement uses TRBV5-1 and TRBJ2-4; D is possibly TRBD2 (6 bases). Trimming shortened V by 1 base and J by 1 base, and 12 bases separated the two germline ends. CDR1 is SGHRS, CDR2 YFSETQ, per germline. The CDR3 is 16 amino acids. The CDR3 region is CASSLRRRGAKNIQYF. The CDR3 DNA sequence: TGCGCCAGCAGCTTGAGGCGGAGGGGTGCCAAAAACATTCAGTACTTC.

The V call is TRBV10-3, the J call TRBJ1-3; D perhaps matches TRBD1 (6 bases). The V gene's germline CDR1 is ENHRY and CDR2 SYGVKD. The CDR3 sequence is 18 residues long. Trimming stripped 0 bases from V and 0 bases from J, with 15 bases between. The CDR3 region has the DNA TGTGCCATCAGTGAGTCAGCAGGGGTTCAGGGCTCTGGAAACACCATATATTTT. Its protein product is CAISESAGVQGSGNTIYF.

This clone was observed a handful of times. The chain recombines TRBV29-1 with TRBJ1-3; 7 positions match TRBD1. Unmatched junction bases numbered 3, after V lost 3 bases and J lost 1 base. Germline-derived CDR1 and CDR2 are SQVTM and ANQGSEA. The CDR3 contains 14 residues. CDR3 in DNA: TGCAGCGTTGACACGACAGGGTCTGGAAACACCATATATTTT. Its protein is CSVDTTGSGNTIYF. The full variable domain, with the rest looked up from reference TRBV29-1 and TRBJ1-3, is SAVISQKPSRDICQRGTSLTIQCQVDSQVTMMFWYRQQPGQSLTLIATANQGSEATYESGFVIDKFPISRPNLTFSTLTVSNMSPEDSSIYLCSVDTTGSGNTIYFGEGSWLTVV.